A selection of T cell receptor beta chains follows, all from one sample in a study of blood T cells in healthy people across ages. TCRdb redid the calling of the 5' RACE reads with MiXCR, one entry per CDR3 protein. The sample includes around 820,000 distinct CDR3 sequences, 20% to 25% of them seen just once. The data were also submitted as part of a second study, on T cells of mothers and their children.

The source material was blood. The receptors shown here come from a boy aged 5-17 years in good health. The CDR3 runs from the conserved cysteine through the conserved F or W. Fields, in order: V gene, clone size, J gene, D gene, CDR3 DNA, CDR3 protein. A D gene is named only where the DNA matches it firmly. Clone sizes are given selectively: once, few, many, or a class where the clone is expanded.

TRBV5-1	NA	TRBJ2-2	TRBD1	TGCGCCAGCAGCTATACAGGGGCCGGGGAGCTGTTTTTT	CASSYTGAGELFF
TRBV7-2	NA	TRBJ2-5	NA	TGTGCCAGCAGCCTCTGGACGACGGAGACCCAGTACTTC	CASSLWTTETQYF
TRBV7-2	NA	TRBJ1-1	NA	TGTGCCAGCAGCCGCTTTAGGGGGGGAGCTTTCTTT	CASSRFRGGAFF
TRBV12-3/TRBV12-4	NA	TRBJ2-1	NA	TGTGCCAGCAGTTTAATAACGTCCAATGAGCAGTTCTTC	CASSLITSNEQFF
TRBV20-1	NA	TRBJ2-2	NA	TGCAGTGCTAGAGATCGAGGGGTTAGGGGAGCCGGGGAGCTGTTTTTT	CSARDRGVRGAGELFF
TRBV6-1	NA	TRBJ2-7	NA	TGTGCCAGCAGTCCGTTGTGGGGCAGGGCGACATACGAGCAGTACTTC	CASSPLWGRATYEQYF
TRBV7-9	NA	TRBJ2-3	TRBD2	TGTGCCAGCAGACCTCTAGCGGGAGGTTACACAGATACGCAGTATTTT	CASRPLAGGYTDTQYF
TRBV5-1	NA	TRBJ2-7	NA	TGCGCCAGCAGCGCTACAGGGCCAAGCTCCTACGAGCAGTACTTC	CASSATGPSSYEQYF
TRBV12-3/TRBV12-4	NA	TRBJ2-1	NA	TGTGCCAGCAGTTTAGAGGCCAACAATGAGCAGTTCTTC	CASSLEANNEQFF
TRBV4-1	NA	TRBJ1-4	TRBD1	TGCGCCAGCAGCTTTCAACGAGGAGGACAGGGGGCCTCTAATGAAAAACTGTTTTTT	CASSFQRGGQGASNEKLFF
TRBV20-1	NA	TRBJ1-1	NA	TGCAGTGCAAAGAGGGGAACTGAAGCTTTCTTT	CSAKRGTEAFF
TRBV4-3	NA	TRBJ2-5	TRBD2	TGCGCCAGCAGCCAAGGCACCGGGACTACGAAGACCCAGTACTTC	CASSQGTGTTKTQYF
TRBV20-1	NA	TRBJ2-7	NA	TGCAGTGCTAGAGGGCCGTTGTGGGACGAGCAGTACTTC	CSARGPLWDEQYF
TRBV6-2/TRBV6-3	few	TRBJ2-5	NA	TGTGCCAGCAGTTACTCGCTCGAGAATGTGGCGACCCAGTACTTC	CASSYSLENVATQYF
TRBV6-6	NA	TRBJ1-1	TRBD1	TGTGCCAGCAGAGACAGGGTCGGGAACACTGAAGCTTTCTTT	CASRDRVGNTEAFF
TRBV5-1	few	TRBJ2-5	TRBD2	TGCGCCAGCAGCCTGAGAGTTAGCGGGAGGGCCTCGACGGAGACCCAGTACTTC	CASSLRVSGRASTETQYF
TRBV6-6	NA	TRBJ1-2	NA	TGTGCCAGCAGTTACTCGCAGGGTGTCGGTGGCTACACCTTC	CASSYSQGVGGYTF
TRBV20-1	NA	TRBJ1-3	NA	TGCAGTGCAGTAGACGGTGACTCTGGAAACACCATATATTTT	CSAVDGDSGNTIYF
TRBV2	few	TRBJ1-2	NA	TGTGCCAGCAGTGATTGGCAGGGAGGTAACTATGGCTACACCTTC	CASSDWQGGNYGYTF
TRBV7-9	few	TRBJ2-7	TRBD2	TGTGCCAGCAGCGCGACTAGCGGGGGGGCCCACGAGCAGTACTTC	CASSATSGGAHEQYF
TRBV27	NA	TRBJ1-5	TRBD1	TGTGCCAGCAGTTTTACAGGGGCATACAATCAGCCCCAGCATTTT	CASSFTGAYNQPQHF
TRBV9	NA	TRBJ1-5	NA	TGTGCCAGCAGCGTATCAGGGAGCAACAATCAGCCCCAGCATTTT	CASSVSGSNNQPQHF
TRBV4-3	few	TRBJ2-5	NA	TGCGCCAGCAGCCAAGATCCCCAGAGGGAGACCCAGTACTTC	CASSQDPQRETQYF
TRBV7-9	NA	TRBJ1-2	NA	TGTGCCAGCAGCCCCGAACAGGGTTTTTATGGCTACACCTTC	CASSPEQGFYGYTF
TRBV29-1	once	TRBJ2-7	NA	TGCAGCGTTGAAGATCGTTATTTGGAAACCTACGAGCAGTACTTC	CSVEDRYLETYEQYF
TRBV12-3/TRBV12-4	NA	TRBJ1-5	NA	TGTGCCAGCAGTCTCGGGACGGGAAATAATCAGCCCCAGCATTTT	CASSLGTGNNQPQHF
TRBV20-1	NA	TRBJ1-4	NA	TGCAGTGCTAGAGAAGGCGGGAGGCGTGAAAAACTGTTTTTT	CSAREGGRREKLFF
TRBV4-3	NA	TRBJ1-6	TRBD1	TGCGCCAGCAGCCAACGCGATTACCGGGACAGCCAAAATTCACCCCTCCACTTT	CASSQRDYRDSQNSPLHF